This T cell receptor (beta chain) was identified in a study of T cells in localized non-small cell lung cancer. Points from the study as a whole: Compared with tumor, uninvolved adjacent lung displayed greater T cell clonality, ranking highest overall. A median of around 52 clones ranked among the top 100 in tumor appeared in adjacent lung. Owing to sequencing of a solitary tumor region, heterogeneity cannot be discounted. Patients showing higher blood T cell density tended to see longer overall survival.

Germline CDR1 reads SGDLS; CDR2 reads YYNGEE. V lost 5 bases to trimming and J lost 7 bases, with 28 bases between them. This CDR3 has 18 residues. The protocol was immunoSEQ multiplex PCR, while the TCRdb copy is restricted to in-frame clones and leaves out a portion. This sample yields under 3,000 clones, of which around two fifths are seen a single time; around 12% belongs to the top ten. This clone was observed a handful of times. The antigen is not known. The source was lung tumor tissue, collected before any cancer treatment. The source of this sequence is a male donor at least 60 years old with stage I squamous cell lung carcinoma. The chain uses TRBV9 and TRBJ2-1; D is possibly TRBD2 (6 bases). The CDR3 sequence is CASSVTVPGTPLSNEQFF. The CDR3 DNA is TGTGCCAGCAGTGTAACCGTCCCGGGGACTCCCCTTTCAAATGAGCAGTTCTTC.